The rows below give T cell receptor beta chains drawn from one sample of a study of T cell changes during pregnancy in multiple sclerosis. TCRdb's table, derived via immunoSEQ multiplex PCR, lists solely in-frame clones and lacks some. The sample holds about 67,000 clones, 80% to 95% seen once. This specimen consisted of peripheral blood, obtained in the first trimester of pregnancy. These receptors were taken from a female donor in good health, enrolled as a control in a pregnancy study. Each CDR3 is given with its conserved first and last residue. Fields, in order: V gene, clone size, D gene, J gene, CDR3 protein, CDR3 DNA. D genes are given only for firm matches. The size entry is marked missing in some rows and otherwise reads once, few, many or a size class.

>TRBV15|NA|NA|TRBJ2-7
CATSRDRFSGYEQYF
TGTGCCACCAGCAGAGATCGGTTTTCAGGCTACGAGCAGTACTTC
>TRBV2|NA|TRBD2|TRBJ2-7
CARGPLAGVYEQYF
TGTGCCCGAGGTCCGCTAGCGGGAGTCTACGAGCAGTACTTC
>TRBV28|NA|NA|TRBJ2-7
CASSLESRLSYEQYF
TGTGCCAGCAGTCTTGAGTCGAGACTTTCCTACGAGCAGTACTTC
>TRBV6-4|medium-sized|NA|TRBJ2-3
CASSDRETDTQYF
TGTGCCAGCAGTGACCGGGAGACAGATACGCAGTATTTT
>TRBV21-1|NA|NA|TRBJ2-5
CASTKTGVGPETQYF
TGTGCCAGCACCAAGACAGGGGTAGGCCCAGAGACCCAGTACTTC
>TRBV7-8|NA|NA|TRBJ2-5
CASSLALEGWVGETQYF
TGTGCCAGCAGCTTAGCGTTGGAGGGTTGGGTTGGGGAGACCCAGTACTTC
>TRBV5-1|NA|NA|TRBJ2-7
CASSRSGPGGDEQYF
TGCGCCAGCAGCAGGAGCGGCCCTGGTGGGGACGAGCAGTACTTC
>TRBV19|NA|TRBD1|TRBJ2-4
CASSIIWVGQGVRNIQYF
TGTGCCAGTAGTATTATTTGGGTGGGACAGGGAGTCCGAAACATTCAGTACTTC
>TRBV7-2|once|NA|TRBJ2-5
CASTLYSVQETQYF
TGTGCCAGCACCCTCTATAGCGTCCAAGAGACCCAGTACTTC
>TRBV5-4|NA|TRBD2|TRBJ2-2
CASSRSGSTGELFF
TGTGCCAGCAGCCGTAGCGGGAGCACCGGGGAGCTGTTTTTT
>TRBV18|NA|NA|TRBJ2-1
CASSLQGGGYNEQFF
TGTGCCAGCTCCTTACAGGGTGGGGGATACAATGAGCAGTTCTTC
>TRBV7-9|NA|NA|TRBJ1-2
CAIPRGSGYTF
TGTGCCATCCCAAGAGGGTCTGGCTACACCTTC
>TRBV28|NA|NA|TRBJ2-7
CASSLPSTDTYEQYF
TGTGCCAGCAGTTTGCCATCGACAGATACCTACGAGCAGTACTTC
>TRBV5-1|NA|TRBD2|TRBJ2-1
CASSYLAGGENEQFF
TGCGCCAGCAGCTACCTAGCGGGAGGTGAGAATGAGCAGTTCTTC
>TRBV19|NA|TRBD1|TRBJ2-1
CASRGDRSSYNEQFF
TGTGCCAGTAGGGGGGACAGGAGCTCCTACAATGAGCAGTTCTTC
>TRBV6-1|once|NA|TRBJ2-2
CASLKGRGTTGELFF
TGTGCCAGCCTTAAGGGCAGGGGAACGACCGGGGAGCTGTTTTTT
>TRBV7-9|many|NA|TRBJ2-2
CASSWGDFVTGELFF
TGTGCCAGCAGCTGGGGGGACTTCGTGACCGGGGAGCTGTTTTTT
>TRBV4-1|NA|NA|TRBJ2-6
CASSRDLTRTGANVLTF
TGCGCCAGCAGCCGGGATTTGACTAGGACTGGGGCCAACGTCCTGACTTTC
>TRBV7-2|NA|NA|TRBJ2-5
CASSTELAPSQETQYF
TGTGCCAGCAGCACAGAACTAGCCCCTTCGCAAGAGACCCAGTACTTC
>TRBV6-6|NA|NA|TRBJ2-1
CASSYTEYEQFF
TGTGCCAGCAGTTACACGGAGTATGAGCAGTTCTTC
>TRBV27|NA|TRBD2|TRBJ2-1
CASRLGLAGGEQFF
TGTGCCAGCAGGCTTGGACTAGCGGGAGGTGAGCAGTTCTTC
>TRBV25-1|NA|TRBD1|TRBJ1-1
CASSDSPGQGEAFF
TGTGCCAGCAGTGATTCGCCGGGACAGGGGGAAGCTTTCTTT
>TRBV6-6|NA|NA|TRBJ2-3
CASSYAVGYTDTQYF
TGTGCCAGCAGTTACGCGGTCGGATACACAGATACGCAGTATTTT
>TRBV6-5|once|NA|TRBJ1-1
CAIRGRDTEAFF
TGTGCCATCCGAGGCAGGGACACTGAAGCTTTCTTT
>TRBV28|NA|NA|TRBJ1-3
CASSPASRSGNTIYF
TGTGCCAGCAGTCCTGCTTCTAGATCTGGAAACACCATATATTTT
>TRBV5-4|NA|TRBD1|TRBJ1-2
CASSPDRAYGYTF
TGTGCCAGCAGCCCGGACAGGGCCTATGGCTACACCTTC
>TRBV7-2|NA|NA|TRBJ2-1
CASSPRSGASVYNEQFF
TGTGCCAGCAGCCCCCGTTCGGGAGCTAGCGTGTACAATGAGCAGTTCTTC
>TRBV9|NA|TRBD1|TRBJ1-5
CASSTGDGNQPQHF
TGTGCCAGCAGCACAGGGGACGGGAATCAGCCCCAGCATTTT
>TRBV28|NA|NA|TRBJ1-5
CASSFGGSNQPQHF
TGTGCCAGCAGTTTCGGAGGGAGCAATCAGCCCCAGCATTTT
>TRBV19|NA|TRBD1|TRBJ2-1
CAPRGPIHNEQFF
TGTGCTCCCAGGGGGCCCATTCACAATGAGCAGTTCTTC
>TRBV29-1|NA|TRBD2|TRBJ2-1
CSVLGGPGEQFF
TGCAGCGTTCTGGGAGGGCCTGGTGAGCAGTTCTTC
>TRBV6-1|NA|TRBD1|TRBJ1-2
CASSEGTGGDGYTF
TGTGCCAGCAGTGAAGGGACAGGGGGTGATGGCTACACCTTC
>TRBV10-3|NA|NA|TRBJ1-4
CAISGGQNEKLFF
TGTGCCATCAGCGGAGGACAGAATGAAAAACTGTTTTTT
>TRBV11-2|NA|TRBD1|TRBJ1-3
CASSLDRPRGGNTIYF
TGTGCCAGCAGCTTGGACAGGCCCCGGGGTGGAAACACCATATATTTT
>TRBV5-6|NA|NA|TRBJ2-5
CASSSTPWGGGGETQYF
TGTGCCAGCAGCTCAACGCCTTGGGGTGGGGGAGGAGAGACCCAGTACTTC
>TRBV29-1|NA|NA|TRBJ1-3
CSARGGAETIYF
TGCAGCGCTAGAGGTGGGGCGGAGACCATATATTTT
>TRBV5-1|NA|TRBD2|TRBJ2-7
CASSLVASGSSYEQYF
TGCGCCAGCAGCTTGGTGGCTAGCGGGAGCTCCTACGAGCAGTACTTC
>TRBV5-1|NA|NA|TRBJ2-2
CASSPTGPNTGELFF
TGCGCCAGCAGCCCTACAGGGCCGAACACCGGGGAGCTGTTTTTT
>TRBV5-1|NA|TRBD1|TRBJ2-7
CASSLEQGASEQYF
TGCGCCAGCAGCTTGGAACAGGGGGCGAGCGAGCAGTACTTC
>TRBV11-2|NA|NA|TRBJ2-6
CASSLAGRGTGANVLTF
TGTGCCAGCAGCTTAGCGGGCAGGGGAACTGGGGCCAACGTCCTGACTTTC
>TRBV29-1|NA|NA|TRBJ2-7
CSVETRQGRTYEQYF
TGCAGCGTTGAGACCAGGCAGGGAAGGACCTACGAGCAGTACTTC
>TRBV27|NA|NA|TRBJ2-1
CASSSHRIYNEQFF
TGTGCCAGCAGTTCTCACAGGATTTACAATGAGCAGTTCTTC
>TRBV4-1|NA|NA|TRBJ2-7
CASSPGGLFYEQYF
TGCGCCAGCAGCCCAGGCGGGCTGTTCTACGAGCAGTACTTC